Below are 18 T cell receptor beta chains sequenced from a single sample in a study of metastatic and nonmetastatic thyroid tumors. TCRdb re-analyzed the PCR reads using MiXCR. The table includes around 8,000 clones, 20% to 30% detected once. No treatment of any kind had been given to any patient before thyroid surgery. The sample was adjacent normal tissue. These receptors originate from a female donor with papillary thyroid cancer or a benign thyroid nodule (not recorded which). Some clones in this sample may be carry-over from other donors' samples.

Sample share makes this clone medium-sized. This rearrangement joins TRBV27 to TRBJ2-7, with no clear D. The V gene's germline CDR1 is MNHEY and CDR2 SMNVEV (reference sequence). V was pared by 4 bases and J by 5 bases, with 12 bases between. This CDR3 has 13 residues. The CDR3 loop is CASSSTLRNEQYF. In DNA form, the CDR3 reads TGTGCCAGCAGTTCGACACTGCGGAACGAGCAGTACTTC.

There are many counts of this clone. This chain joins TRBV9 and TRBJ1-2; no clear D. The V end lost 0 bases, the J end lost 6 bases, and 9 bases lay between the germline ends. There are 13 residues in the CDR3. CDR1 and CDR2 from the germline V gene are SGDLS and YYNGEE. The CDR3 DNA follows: TGTGCCAGCAGCGTAGACAGTACCCATGGCTACACCTTC. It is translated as CASSVDSTHGYTF.

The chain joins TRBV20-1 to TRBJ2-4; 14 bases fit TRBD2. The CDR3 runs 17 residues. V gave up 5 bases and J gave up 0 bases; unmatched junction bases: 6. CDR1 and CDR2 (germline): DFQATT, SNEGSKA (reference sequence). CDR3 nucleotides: TGCAGTGCTCACGGGACTAGCGGGAGTAGAGCCAAAAACATTCAGTACTTC. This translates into CSAHGTSGSRAKNIQYF.

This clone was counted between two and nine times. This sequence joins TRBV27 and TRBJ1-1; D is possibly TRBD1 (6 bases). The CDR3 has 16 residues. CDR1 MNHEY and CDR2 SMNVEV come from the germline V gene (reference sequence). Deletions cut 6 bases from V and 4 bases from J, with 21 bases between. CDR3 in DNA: TGTGCCAGCAGGGTACAGGGATTGGGGGGGGGCACTGAAGCTTTCTTT. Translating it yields CASRVQGLGGGTEAFF.

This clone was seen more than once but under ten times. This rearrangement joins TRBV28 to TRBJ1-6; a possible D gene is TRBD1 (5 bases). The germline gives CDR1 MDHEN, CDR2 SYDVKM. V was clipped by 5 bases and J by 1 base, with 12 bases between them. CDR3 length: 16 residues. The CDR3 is CASSPPGNSYNSPLHF. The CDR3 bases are TGTGCCAGCAGTCCACCAGGGAATTCCTATAATTCACCCCTCCACTTT.

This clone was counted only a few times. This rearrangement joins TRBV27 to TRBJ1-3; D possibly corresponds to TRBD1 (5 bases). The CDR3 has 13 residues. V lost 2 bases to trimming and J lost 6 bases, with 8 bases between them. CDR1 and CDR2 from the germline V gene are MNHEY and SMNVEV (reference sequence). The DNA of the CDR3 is TGTGCCAGCAGTTTAGGGGGAGAAAACACCATATATTTT. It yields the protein CASSLGGENTIYF.

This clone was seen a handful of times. CDR3 nucleotides: TGTGCCAGTAGTAATGCGCTCAGGGAGACTGAAGCTTTCTTT. Encoded protein: CASSNALRETEAFF. The chain combines TRBV19 with TRBJ1-1; maybe TRBD1 (5 bases). Germline lookup yields CDR1 LNHDA and CDR2 SQIVND (reference sequence). V gave up 4 bases and J gave up 5 bases, with 14 bases separating them. This CDR3 region has 14 residues.

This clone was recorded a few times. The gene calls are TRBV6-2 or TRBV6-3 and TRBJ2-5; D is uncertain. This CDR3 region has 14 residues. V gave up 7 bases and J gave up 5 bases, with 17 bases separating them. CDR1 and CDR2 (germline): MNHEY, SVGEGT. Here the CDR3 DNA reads TGTGCCAGCACCGGCCGGGCCTCGCGGGAGACCCAGTACTTC. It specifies CASTGRASRETQYF.

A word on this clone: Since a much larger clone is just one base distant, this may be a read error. The DNA for the CDR3 is TGTGCCGGCAGCTTTTTACAGGGGCCGTCCTACGAGCAGTACTTC. Protein: CAGSFLQGPSYEQYF. This chain joins TRBV11-3 and TRBJ2-7; 7 positions agree with TRBD1. CDR3 length equals 15 residues. Germline V CDR1 and CDR2: SGHNT, YENEEA.

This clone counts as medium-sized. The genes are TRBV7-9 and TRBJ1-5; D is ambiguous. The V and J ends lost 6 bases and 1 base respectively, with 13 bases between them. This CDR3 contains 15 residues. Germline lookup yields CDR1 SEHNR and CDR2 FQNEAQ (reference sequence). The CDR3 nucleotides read TGTGCCAGCAGTTTCGGGTACGGGAGCAATCAGCCCCAGCATTTT. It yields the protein CASSFGYGSNQPQHF.

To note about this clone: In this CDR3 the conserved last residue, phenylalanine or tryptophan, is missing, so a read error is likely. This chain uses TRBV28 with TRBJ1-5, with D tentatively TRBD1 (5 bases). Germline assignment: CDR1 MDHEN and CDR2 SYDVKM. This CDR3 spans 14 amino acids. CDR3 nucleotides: TGTGCCAGCAGTATAGGGGTTAGCAATCAGCCACAGCATTGT. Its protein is CASSIGVSNQPQHC.

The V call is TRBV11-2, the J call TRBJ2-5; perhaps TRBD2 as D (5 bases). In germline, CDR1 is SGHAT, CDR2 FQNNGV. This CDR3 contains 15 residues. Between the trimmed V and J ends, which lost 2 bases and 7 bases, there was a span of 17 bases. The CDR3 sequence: CASSLSQAFRGTQYF. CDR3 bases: TGTGCCAGCAGCTTATCCCAGGCCTTTCGGGGGACCCAGTACTTC.

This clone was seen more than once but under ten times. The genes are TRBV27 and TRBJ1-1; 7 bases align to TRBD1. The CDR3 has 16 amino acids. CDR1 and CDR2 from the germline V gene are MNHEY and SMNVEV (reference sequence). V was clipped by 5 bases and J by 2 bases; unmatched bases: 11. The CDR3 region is CASSTNPGQFNTEAFF. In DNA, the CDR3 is TGTGCCAGCAGTACTAATCCGGGACAGTTTAACACTGAAGCTTTCTTT.

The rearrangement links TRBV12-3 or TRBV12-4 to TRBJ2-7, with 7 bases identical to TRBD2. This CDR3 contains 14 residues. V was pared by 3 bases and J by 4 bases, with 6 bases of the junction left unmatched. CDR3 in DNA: TGTGCCAGCAGTTTTGGGCTGGGGGGGTACGAGCAGTACTTC. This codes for CASSFGLGGYEQYF.

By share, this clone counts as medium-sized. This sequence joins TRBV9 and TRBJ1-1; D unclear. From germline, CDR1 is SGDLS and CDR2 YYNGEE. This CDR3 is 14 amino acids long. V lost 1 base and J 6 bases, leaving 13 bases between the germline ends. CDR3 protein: CASSVTPGKAEAFF. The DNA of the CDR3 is TGTGCCAGCAGCGTAACACCCGGAAAAGCTGAAGCTTTCTTT.

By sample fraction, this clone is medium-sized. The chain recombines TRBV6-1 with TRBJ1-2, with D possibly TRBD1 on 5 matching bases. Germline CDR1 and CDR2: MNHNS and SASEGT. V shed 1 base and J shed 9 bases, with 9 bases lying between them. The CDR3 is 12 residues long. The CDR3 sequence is CASSEGRGSYTF. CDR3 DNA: TGTGCCAGCAGTGAAGGGAGGGGAAGCTACACCTTC.

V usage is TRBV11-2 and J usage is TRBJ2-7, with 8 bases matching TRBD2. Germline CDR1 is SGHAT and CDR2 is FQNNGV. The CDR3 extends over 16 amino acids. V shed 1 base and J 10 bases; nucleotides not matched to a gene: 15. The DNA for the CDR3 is TGTGCCAGCAGCTTAGGGGGACTAGAGGTGGTCTATGGTCAGTACTTC. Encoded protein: CASSLGGLEVVYGQYF. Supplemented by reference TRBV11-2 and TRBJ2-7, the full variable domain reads EAGVAQSPRYKIIEKRQSVAFWCNPISGHATLYWYQQILGQGPKLLIQFQNNGVVDDSQLPKDRFSAERLKGVDSTLKIQPAKLEDSAVYLCASSLGGLEVVYGQYFGPGTRLTVT.

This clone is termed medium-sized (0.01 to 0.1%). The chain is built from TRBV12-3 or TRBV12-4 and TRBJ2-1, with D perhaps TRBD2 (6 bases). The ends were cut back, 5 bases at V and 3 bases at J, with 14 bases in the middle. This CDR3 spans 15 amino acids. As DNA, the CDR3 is TGTGCCAGCAGTCCACTTCTCGGGGGCTACAATGAGCAGTTCTTC. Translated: CASSPLLGGYNEQFF.